The clone carrying this T cell receptor (beta chain) was recorded only once. CDR1 and CDR2 (germline): SNHLY, FYNNEI. The CDR3 extends over 14 amino acids. The V segment lost 7 bases and the J segment 7 bases; nucleotides outside the gene matches: 7. As handled by the study authors: Nucleated cell counts were estimated from reference gene primer amplification. Sequencing used immunoSEQ multiplex PCR; TCRdb keeps in-frame clones, though not all of them. V and J calls and clone size come straight from that table; D and trimming were deduced from the DNA. The repertoire holds approximately 230,000 clones, with about four fifths as singletons. This entry belongs to a study of blood T cell repertoires in COVID-19. Study at large: The study drew acute and convalescent COVID-19 samples from the United States, Italy and Spain. The cDNA or gDNA used as material had been derived from T cells, B-cell-depleted T cells, or PBMCs.

Sequenced material: peripheral blood. This clonotype was sampled from an elderly man with acute or convalescent COVID-19. The V call is TRBV2, the J call TRBJ2-2; 9 bases are shared with TRBD2. CDR3 loop: CASMRGGASGELFF. In DNA form, the CDR3 reads TGTGCCAGCATGCGGGGGGGCGCGAGCGGGGAGCTGTTTTTT.